Below are 24 T cell receptor beta chains sequenced from a single sample in a study of T cell responses to AZD1222 COVID-19 vaccine. Libraries were prepared by immunoSEQ multiplex PCR; TCRdb keeps only in-frame clonotypes and omits some of them. The sample has 150,000 to 190,000 clones; over 80% are singletons. This material consisted of peripheral blood, taken 28 days after the second AZD1222 dose. Receptor source: an adult who received the AZD1222 COVID-19 vaccine.

The chain joins TRBV12-3 or TRBV12-4 to TRBJ1-2; 8 bases line up with TRBD1. J was trimmed by 7 bases and V by 3 bases; bases with no gene match: 4. This CDR3 has 13 residues. The CDR3 coding sequence is TGTGCCAGCAGTTTTGCAGGGGGCCGTGGCTACACCTTC. It is translated as CASSFAGGRGYTF.

The chain links TRBV7-2 to TRBJ2-1, with D possibly TRBD2 on 5 matching bases. The germline V gene encodes CDR1 SGHTA and CDR2 FQGNSA. The CDR3 totals 15 residues. V lost 6 bases and J 0 bases, leaving 12 bases between the germline ends. This CDR3 reads CASSQSGYSYNEQFF. The CDR3, as DNA: TGTGCCAGCAGTCAAAGCGGATACTCCTACAATGAGCAGTTCTTC.

J is TRBJ1-3 and V is TRBV4-3; weak D call: TRBD1 (5 bases). Trimming cost V 1 base and J 3 bases, with 16 bases left between them. CDR1 is LGHNA, CDR2 YSLEER, per germline. The CDR3 sequence is 17 residues long. Here the CDR3 reads CASSQGRGTNFGNTIYF. DNA of the CDR3: TGCGCCAGCAGCCAAGGACGTGGGACGAACTTTGGAAACACCATATATTTT.

The J gene is TRBJ2-2, the V gene TRBV6-1; 9 positions match TRBD1. This CDR3 is built from 14 residues. V lost 5 bases, J lost 3 bases, and 1 base stayed unmatched. Germline V gene data show CDR1 as MNHNS and CDR2 as SASEGT. The CDR3 protein is CASSRTGDTGELFF. As DNA, the CDR3 is TGTGCCAGCAGTCGGACAGGGGACACCGGGGAGCTGTTTTTT.

Worth noting for this clone: Germline is not matched at one junction end, which may reflect a read error. This chain connects TRBV3-1 (or the pseudogene TRBV3-2) to TRBJ2-5; TRBD1 aligns across 7 bases. The germline gives CDR1 LGHDT, CDR2 YNNKEL (reference sequence). This CDR3 has 12 amino acids. DNA of the CDR3: TGTGCCAGCACCACCCAGGGGGAGACCCGGTACTTC. Translating it yields CASTTQGETRYF.

The gene calls are TRBV5-5 and TRBJ2-5; 8 nucleotides align to TRBD1. This CDR3 is built from 15 residues. Germline V gene lookup returns CDR1 SGHKS and CDR2 YYEKEE (reference sequence). The J segment lost 1 base and the V segment lost 3 bases, leaving 5 bases of the junction unmatched. The CDR3 sequence is CASSYHRGVQETQYF. The CDR3 nucleotides read TGTGCCAGCAGCTATCACAGGGGGGTCCAAGAGACCCAGTACTTC.

This chain joins TRBV19 and TRBJ2-3; TRBD1 matches 9 bases. The V segment lost 5 bases and the J segment 3 bases; nucleotides outside the gene matches: 3. Germline V CDR1 and CDR2: LNHDA, SQIVND (reference sequence). This CDR3 contains 14 residues. CDR3 DNA: TGTGCCAGTAGTGAGGGACAGGGAACAGATACGCAGTATTTT. This codes for CASSEGQGTDTQYF.

The V gene is TRBV10-3, the J gene TRBJ2-1; 7 positions match TRBD2. Trimming at V came to 4 bases and at J to 5 bases, leaving 5 bases not matched to a gene. There are 14 residues in the CDR3. Germline-derived CDR1 and CDR2 are ENHRY and SYGVKD. This CDR3 is CAISVSGTNNEQFF. As DNA, the CDR3 is TGTGCCATCAGTGTCTCCGGGACTAACAATGAGCAGTTCTTC.

The chain joins TRBV27 to TRBJ1-6; perhaps TRBD1 as D (5 bases). Per germline, CDR1 MNHEY and CDR2 SMNVEV (reference sequence). The CDR3 length is 20 residues. Trimming took off 5 bases at V and 0 bases at J, with 23 bases between the two ends. The CDR3 sequence is CASSILREVMTSSYNSPLHF. CDR3 DNA sequence: TGTGCCAGCAGTATCCTCAGGGAAGTTATGACAAGCTCCTATAATTCACCCCTCCACTTT.

The J gene is TRBJ2-1, the V gene TRBV29-1; 14 nucleotides line up with TRBD2. This CDR3 contains 13 residues. CDR1 is SQVTM and CDR2 is ANQGSEA in the germline V gene. Trimming cost V 7 bases and J 6 bases; bases outside gene matches: 2. The CDR3 DNA is TGCAGCGGGGGACTAGCGGGAGTCAATGAGCAGTTCTTC. Its translation is CSGGLAGVNEQFF.

The rearrangement uses TRBV7-3 and TRBJ2-1, with TRBD2 identical over 7 bases. The CDR3 is 15 amino acids. Trimming cost V 2 bases and J 9 bases; bases outside gene matches: 10. CDR1 and CDR2 from the germline V gene are SGHTA and FQGTGA. The CDR3 coding sequence is TGTGCCAGCAGCTTAGTGGGAGGGCCTGGCGCTGAGCAGTTCTTC. Translating it yields CASSLVGGPGAEQFF.

This chain connects TRBV19 to TRBJ2-7, with D maybe TRBD2 (6 bases). CDR1 is LNHDA and CDR2 is SQIVND in the germline V gene (reference sequence). The V end was cut by 6 bases, the J end by 7 bases, with 22 bases between. This CDR3 spans 15 amino acids. In nucleotides, the CDR3 is TGTGCCAGTAGCACGCCCGGGACTGGTGACAGAGAGCAGTACTTC. This codes for CASSTPGTGDREQYF. The variable domain in full, with the rest retrieved from reference TRBV19 and TRBJ2-7, is DGGITQSPKYLFRKEGQNVTLSCEQNLNHDAMYWYRQDPGQGLRLIYYSQIVNDFQKGDIAEGYSVSREKKESFPLTVTSAQKNPTAFYLCASSTPGTGDREQYFGPGTRLTVT.

The chain links TRBV6-6 to TRBJ1-5; D is perhaps TRBD1 (5 bases). Trimming left V 5 bases short and J 9 bases short, with 8 bases between. CDR1 is MNHNY and CDR2 is SVGAGI in the germline V gene (reference sequence). The length of the CDR3 is 11 residues. CDR3 DNA sequence: TGTGCCAGCAGTCATGGGGGGCCCCAGCATTTT. Translation: CASSHGGPQHF.

This clone was detected once. This sequence joins TRBV28 and TRBJ2-1; D gene uncertain. Germline V gene lookup returns CDR1 MDHEN and CDR2 SYDVKM. The CDR3 contains 17 residues. V was shortened by 4 bases and J by 2 bases, with 18 bases between the two germline ends. The chain's CDR3 is CASSSPRLAATYNEQFF. The CDR3 DNA reads as TGTGCCAGCAGTTCCCCTCGGCTGGCGGCTACCTACAATGAGCAGTTCTTC.

In its sample, this clone was seen a few times. V is TRBV7-8 and J is TRBJ2-1; D is undetermined. The CDR3 runs to 17 residues. Trimming cost V 0 bases and J 6 bases, with 18 bases left between them. Germline V lookup: CDR1 SGHVS, CDR2 FQNEAQ. Here the CDR3 reads CASSLALRAESVNEQFF. CDR3 DNA: TGTGCCAGCAGCTTAGCGCTCCGGGCTGAGTCAGTCAATGAGCAGTTCTTC.

The chain couples TRBV25-1 to TRBJ2-7, with D unclear. Trimming left V 3 bases short and J 2 bases short, with 11 bases between. CDR1 and CDR2 (germline): MGHDK, SYGVNS. There are 14 residues in the CDR3. CDR3 in DNA: TGTGCCAGCAGTGATAGCCATCCAACCTACGAGCAGTACTTC. This encodes CASSDSHPTYEQYF.

The rearrangement uses TRBV28 and TRBJ1-1; 7 nucleotides align to TRBD1. There are 15 residues in the CDR3. The J segment lost 2 bases and the V segment lost 6 bases, leaving 9 bases of the junction unmatched. From germline, CDR1 is MDHEN and CDR2 SYDVKM. The CDR3 bases are TGTGCCAGCAGCCTGGGAGGGGGCAGTAACACTGAAGCTTTCTTT. This translates into CASSLGGGSNTEAFF.

The count of this clone is one. This chain uses TRBV5-4 with TRBJ1-1; 7 bases are shared with TRBD1. The CDR3 runs to 14 residues. V shed 5 bases and J 4 bases; nucleotides not matched to a gene: 8. CDR1 is SGHNT and CDR2 is YYREEE in the germline V gene (reference sequence). The CDR3 region has the DNA TGTGCCAGCAGACCGGAAGGGGGCGGCACTGAAGCTTTCTTT. Amino acids: CASRPEGGGTEAFF.

This chain joins TRBV3-1 (or the pseudogene TRBV3-2) and TRBJ1-4; D not certain. Trimming cost V 9 bases and J 2 bases, with 10 bases left between them. Germline CDR1 reads LGHDT; CDR2 reads YNNKEL (reference sequence). This CDR3 is built from 13 residues. The CDR3 spells CARGGVTNEKLFF. CDR3 in DNA: TGTGCCAGGGGCGGTGTGACTAATGAAAAACTGTTTTTT.

This clone was counted a few times. V and J are TRBV5-8 and TRBJ1-5; D not resolved. The ends were cut back, 4 bases at V and 4 bases at J, with 9 bases in the middle. There are 13 residues in the CDR3. CDR1 is SGHTS, CDR2 YDEGEE, per germline. CDR3: CASSRNQNQPQHF. CDR3 DNA: TGTGCCAGCAGCCGGAATCAAAATCAGCCCCAGCATTTT.

The CDR3 spells CASSLGSGREKTQYF. In DNA, the CDR3 is TGTGCCAGCAGTTTAGGGTCCGGCCGTGAAAAGACCCAGTACTTC. The chain has TRBV28 and TRBJ2-5; D is uncertain. Germline CDR1 reads MDHEN; CDR2 reads SYDVKM. Trimming removed 2 bases from V and 6 bases from J, with 16 bases in between. CDR3 length: 15 amino acids.

The chain joins TRBV29-1 to TRBJ2-5; D remains ambiguous. The length of the CDR3 is 13 residues. Germline V gene data show CDR1 as SQVTM and CDR2 as ANQGSEA. V was clipped by 4 bases and J by 0 bases, with 9 bases between them. In DNA, the CDR3 is TGCAGCGTTGGTAACCCGTACCAAGAGACCCAGTACTTC. It translates to CSVGNPYQETQYF.

CDR3 amino acids: CASSLWTGGNTGELFF. CDR3 coding DNA: TGTGCCAGCAGTTTGTGGACAGGGGGTAACACCGGGGAGCTGTTTTTT. The V and J genes are TRBV28 and TRBJ2-2, with 10 nucleotides matching TRBD1. V dropped 3 bases and J dropped 2; count of bases not matched to a gene: 3. Germline loops: CDR1 MDHEN, CDR2 SYDVKM. The CDR3 spans 16 residues.

This clone was counted between two and nine times. This chain connects TRBV20-1 to TRBJ1-2; no clear D. V was pared by 3 bases and J by 4 bases, with 9 bases between. Germline CDR1 is DFQATT and CDR2 is SNEGSKA (reference sequence). The CDR3 totals 12 residues. The chain's CDR3 is CSASAAGYGYTF. The CDR3, as DNA: TGCAGTGCTAGTGCAGCAGGCTATGGCTACACCTTC.